What follows are 27 T cell receptor beta chains derived from one specimen sequenced in a study of blood T cell repertoires in COVID-19. TCRdb's copy holds only in-frame clones and misses some; the assay was immunoSEQ multiplex PCR. The table records just over 200,000 clones, around 84% of them present only once. The source material was peripheral blood. The receptors derive from an elderly man with acute or convalescent COVID-19.

The J gene is TRBJ2-5, the V gene TRBV19; TRBD1 agrees at 7 bases. V shed 4 bases and J 5 bases; nucleotides not matched to a gene: 7. The CDR3 covers 14 residues. Per germline, CDR1 LNHDA and CDR2 SQIVND (reference sequence). In DNA, the CDR3 is TGTGCCAGTAGTAGACAGGGCCCGCCGGAGACCCAGTACTTC. Translated: CASSRQGPPETQYF.

CDR3 DNA: TGCGCCAGCAGCTTGGGGGGCGGAAGCTATGGCTACACCTTC. Translated, it gives CASSLGGGSYGYTF. The chain recombines TRBV5-1 with TRBJ1-2; the D gene is possibly TRBD1 (5 bases). V was pared by 0 bases and J by 4 bases, with 10 bases between. The CDR3 totals 14 residues. Germline lookup yields CDR1 SGHRS and CDR2 YFSETQ.

V usage is TRBV27 and J usage is TRBJ1-3; 7 bases are shared with TRBD1. Per the germline V gene, CDR1 is MNHEY and CDR2 is SMNVEV (reference sequence). Losses at the gene ends were 8 bases for V and 8 bases for J; bases not matched to a gene: 9. CDR3 length equals 13 residues. The CDR3 loop is CASRSTGADTIYF. The CDR3 DNA is TGTGCCAGCCGCTCCACAGGGGCAGACACCATATATTTT.

V gene TRBV5-1 combines with J gene TRBJ2-1; TRBD2 agrees at 9 bases. This CDR3 is 14 amino acids long. Germline trimming cut 7 bases from V and 1 base from J; bases unmatched to any gene: 3. Germline-derived CDR1 and CDR2 are SGHRS and YFSETQ. The CDR3: CASVAGESYNEQFF. DNA for the CDR3: TGCGCCAGCGTAGCGGGAGAGTCCTACAATGAGCAGTTCTTC.

The V call is TRBV29-1, the J call TRBJ2-1; 10 bases are a match to TRBD2. CDR1 SQVTM and CDR2 ANQGSEA come from the germline V gene. Trimming took 4 bases from V and 5 from J; bases not matched to a gene: 5. This CDR3 has 14 residues. The CDR3 bases are TGCAGCGTTGGAAGGACTAGCGGCAACAATGAGCAGTTCTTC. Its protein is CSVGRTSGNNEQFF.

The gene calls are TRBV10-3 and TRBJ2-5; D possibly corresponds to TRBD1 (5 bases). The CDR3 spans 13 residues. V lost 8 bases and J lost 4, with 14 bases in between. CDR1 and CDR2 (germline): ENHRY, SYGVKD. CDR3 loop: CAIAWGQGETQYF. CDR3 bases: TGTGCCATCGCCTGGGGTCAGGGAGAGACCCAGTACTTC.

The chain combines TRBV28 with TRBJ1-6; D is possibly TRBD1 (6 bases). There are 18 residues in the CDR3. Germline V lookup: CDR1 MDHEN, CDR2 SYDVKM. V was clipped by 8 bases and J by 0 bases, with 20 bases between them. CDR3 region: CASYEGWGGGSYNSPLHF. CDR3 nucleotides: TGTGCCAGCTACGAAGGGTGGGGAGGGGGCTCCTATAATTCACCCCTCCACTTT.

This chain connects TRBV5-1 to TRBJ2-7, with 7 bases fitting TRBD2. This CDR3 has 15 amino acids. After removal of 0 bases from V and 2 bases from J, the junction contained 5 bases not matched to a gene. Germline values: CDR1 SGHRS, CDR2 YFSETQ. In DNA, the CDR3 is TGCGCCAGCAGCTTGGTAGCGGGTCGAACCTACGAGCAGTACTTC. This codes for CASSLVAGRTYEQYF.

This clone was seen once. J is TRBJ1-6 and V is TRBV10-3, with D perhaps matching TRBD1 (5 bases). The CDR3 spans 14 residues. Trimming removed 2 bases at V and 8 bases at J, with 10 bases between. Germline V gene sequence: CDR1 ENHRY, CDR2 SYGVKD. The CDR3 sequence: CAISEGQGYSPLHF. In DNA form, the CDR3 reads TGTGCCATCAGTGAGGGCCAGGGTTATTCACCCCTCCACTTT.

This clone was seen a single time. V usage is TRBV28 and J usage is TRBJ1-5, with 7 bases identical to TRBD1. CDR1 is MDHEN and CDR2 is SYDVKM in the germline V gene. The CDR3 totals 14 residues. V lost 6 bases, J lost 6 bases, and 8 bases stayed unmatched. In nucleotides, the CDR3 is TGTGCCAGCAGGAGGGGGCAGGGCAGTCAGCCCCAGCATTTT. It yields the protein CASRRGQGSQPQHF.

DNA of the CDR3: TGTGCCAGTAGCCCTTGGACACCTACCCAAGCAACTAATGAAAAACTGTTTTTT. As protein: CASSPWTPTQATNEKLFF. V usage is TRBV19 and J usage is TRBJ1-4, with D possibly TRBD1 on 5 matching bases. V gave up 6 bases and J gave up 0 bases, with 20 bases separating them. Germline-derived CDR1 and CDR2 are LNHDA and SQIVND (reference sequence). This CDR3 has 18 amino acids.

This clone was seen more than once but under ten times. The chain uses TRBV10-1 and TRBJ1-6, with a tentative D call TRBD1 (5 bases). Trimming cost V 3 bases and J 7 bases, with 10 bases left between them. CDR1 is WNHNN and CDR2 is SYGVQD in the germline V gene (reference sequence). The CDR3 has 14 residues. The CDR3 sequence is CASSDGGGNSPLHF. As DNA, the CDR3 is TGCGCCAGCAGTGACGGGGGTGGGAATTCACCCCTCCACTTT.

V gene TRBV25-1 combines with J gene TRBJ2-7; 7 bases line up with TRBD2. Germline-derived CDR1 and CDR2 are MGHDK and SYGVNS. The CDR3 runs 14 residues. CDR3 DNA: TGTGTCCGTCACGAGGCGGGAGATGAATCCGAGCAGTACGTC. This gives the protein CVRHEAGDESEQYV.

The chain links TRBV2 to TRBJ2-3; a weak D match, TRBD1 (5 bases). The CDR3 extends over 13 amino acids. Germline assignment: CDR1 SNHLY and CDR2 FYNNEI. Trimming took off 0 bases at V and 8 bases at J, with 9 bases between the two ends. The CDR3 coding sequence is TGTGCCAGCAGTGAAGCGGGGCAGGGTACGCAGTATTTT. Translation: CASSEAGQGTQYF.

The rearrangement uses TRBV4-1 and TRBJ2-1, with 7 nucleotides matching TRBD1. The germline V gene has CDR1 MGHRA and CDR2 YSYEKL. Trimming cost V 1 base and J 4 bases; bases outside gene matches: 7. The CDR3 extends over 16 amino acids. The CDR3 here is CASSQGEGGGYNEQFF. DNA of the CDR3: TGCGCCAGCAGCCAAGGGGAAGGGGGCGGGTACAATGAGCAGTTCTTC.

The V gene is TRBV5-1, the J gene TRBJ2-2, with 9 nucleotides matching TRBD1. This CDR3 has 16 residues. J lost 4 bases, V lost 3 bases, and 7 bases had no gene match. Germline V gives CDR1 SGHRS, CDR2 YFSETQ. The chain's CDR3 is CASSSTGGAGTGELFF. The CDR3 coding sequence is TGCGCCAGCAGCTCAACAGGGGGCGCGGGCACCGGGGAGCTGTTTTTT.

The chain couples TRBV10-3 to TRBJ1-2; 9 bases map to TRBD1. Germline CDR1 reads ENHRY; CDR2 reads SYGVKD. The J segment lost 8 bases and the V segment lost 10 bases, leaving 11 bases of the junction unmatched. The CDR3 has 13 residues. The DNA for the CDR3 is TGTGCCAGCTGGGACAGGGACTTGAACGGCTACACCTTC. Translating it yields CASWDRDLNGYTF.

The rearrangement joins TRBV6-9 to TRBJ1-4; 8 nucleotides match TRBD1. V gave up 3 bases and J gave up 5 bases; unmatched junction bases: 5. CDR3 size: 15 residues. Germline CDR1 reads MNHGY; CDR2 reads SVAAGI. The CDR3, as DNA: TGTGCCAGCAGTTACCTGACAGGGGCCAATGAAAAACTGTTTTTT. As protein: CASSYLTGANEKLFF.

This clone was seen just once. This chain connects TRBV2 to TRBJ2-5, with 8 bases that match TRBD1. Germline V gene data show CDR1 as SNHLY and CDR2 as FYNNEI. V dropped 6 bases and J dropped 5; count of bases not matched to a gene: 8. The CDR3 length is 14 residues. The CDR3 protein is CASRTGAGGETQYF. The CDR3 bases are TGTGCCAGCAGGACAGGGGCTGGGGGGGAGACCCAGTACTTC.

The chain is built from TRBV23-1 and TRBJ2-1; 7 bases match TRBD1. TRBV23-1 is annotated as an ORF whose role is uncertain. The CDR3 runs to 17 residues. Germline trimming cut 2 bases from V and 5 bases from J; bases unmatched to any gene: 12. The chain's CDR3 is CASSQIDTGTVNNEQFF. Written as DNA, the CDR3 is TGCGCCAGCAGTCAAATCGACACCGGGACAGTAAACAATGAGCAGTTCTTC.

The chain combines TRBV11-2 with TRBJ1-6; 10 nucleotides line up with TRBD1. CDR1 and CDR2 from the germline V gene are SGHAT and FQNNGV. With V trimmed by 1 base and J by 7 bases, 4 bases remained unmatched. The CDR3 is made up of 16 amino acids. The CDR3 DNA reads as TGTGCCAGCAGCTTAGGACAGGGGGCGGGGAATTCACCCCTCCACTTT. Amino acids: CASSLGQGAGNSPLHF. Drawing the rest from reference TRBV11-2 and TRBJ1-6, the complete variable domain is EAGVAQSPRYKIIEKRQSVAFWCNPISGHATLYWYQQILGQGPKLLIQFQNNGVVDDSQLPKDRFSAERLKGVDSTLKIQPAKLEDSAVYLCASSLGQGAGNSPLHFGNGTRLTVT.

The chain recombines TRBV5-1 with TRBJ2-3, with a tentative D call TRBD2 (6 bases). CDR1 and CDR2 from the germline V gene are SGHRS and YFSETQ. The CDR3 totals 15 residues. V was cut by 4 bases and J by 5 bases, with 17 bases left in between. Here the CDR3 DNA reads TGCGCCAGCAGCCCCTTGGGGGGAGATAGAGATACGCAGTATTTT. Its protein is CASSPLGGDRDTQYF.

Worth noting for this clone: The same CDR3 also results from other DNA sequences found in this sample. The chain has TRBV4-1 and TRBJ2-2; 11 bases line up with TRBD2. The junction had 3 bases not matched to a gene; V was cut back by 0 bases and J by 0 bases. CDR1 MGHRA and CDR2 YSYEKL come from the germline V gene. The CDR3 contains 18 residues. This CDR3 is CASSQDSGLAANTGELFF. CDR3 coding DNA: TGCGCCAGCAGCCAAGATTCGGGACTAGCGGCGAACACCGGGGAGCTGTTTTTT.

This sequence joins TRBV6-2 or TRBV6-3 and TRBJ2-2; 8 nucleotides line up with TRBD2. The V segment lost 4 bases and the J segment 7 bases; nucleotides outside the gene matches: 17. Germline CDR1 reads MNHEY; CDR2 reads SVGEGT. This CDR3 is 18 amino acids long. The CDR3 is CASSSTAGDSIFHGELFF. The CDR3 nucleotides read TGTGCCAGCAGTTCCACAGCGGGAGACTCGATATTCCACGGGGAGCTGTTTTTT.

The chain employs TRBV7-9 and TRBJ2-3; D perhaps matches TRBD2 (6 bases). This CDR3 has 18 residues. Germline CDR1 reads SEHNR; CDR2 reads FQNEAQ (reference sequence). Deletions cut 4 bases from V and 0 bases from J, with 20 bases between. The CDR3 DNA is TGTGCCAGCAGCTCGTTGACGGCGCGTGGGGGGAGCACAGATACGCAGTATTTT. It encodes CASSSLTARGGSTDTQYF.

V usage is TRBV10-3 and J usage is TRBJ2-1, with D tentatively TRBD1 (7 bases). The germline V gene has CDR1 ENHRY and CDR2 SYGVKD. Trimming removed 11 bases at V and 9 bases at J, with 20 bases between. The CDR3 has 13 amino acids. The CDR3 is CAANNRGGGEQFF. CDR3 nucleotides: TGTGCCGCGAACAACAGGGGAGGCGGTGAGCAGTTCTTC.

The chain uses TRBV18 and TRBJ1-4; D unclear. The CDR3 is 16 residues long. Trimming stripped 3 bases from V and 0 bases from J, with 11 bases between. Per germline, CDR1 KGHSH and CDR2 LQKENI. The CDR3 protein is CASSPQEAATNEKLFF. In DNA, the CDR3 is TGTGCCAGCTCACCCCAGGAGGCAGCAACTAATGAAAAACTGTTTTTT.